Below are 2 T cell receptor beta chains sequenced from a single sample in a study of T cell responses to AZD1222 COVID-19 vaccine. TCRdb's copy holds only in-frame clones and misses some; the assay was immunoSEQ multiplex PCR. The sample yields some 160,000 clones, roughly 86% seen once. The sample here was peripheral blood, taken on day 0 of AZD1222 vaccination. These receptors came from an adult in good health.

The rearrangement uses TRBV4-3 and TRBJ2-1; 8 bases fit TRBD2. V lost 1 base, J lost 4 bases, and 6 bases stayed unmatched. Germline CDR1 LGHNA, CDR2 YSLEER. There are 16 residues in the CDR3. The CDR3 DNA is TGCGCCAGCAGCCAAGCGTCCGGGGGGGGTTACAATGAGCAGTTCTTC. Its translation: CASSQASGGGYNEQFF.

V and J are TRBV2 and TRBJ1-5, with a tentative D call TRBD1 (6 bases). Trimming pared 1 base from V and 2 bases from J, leaving 12 bases between. Per germline, CDR1 SNHLY and CDR2 FYNNEI. This CDR3 has 16 residues. The CDR3 region is CASSEDRAFRNQPQHF. Here the CDR3 DNA reads TGTGCCAGCAGTGAAGACAGGGCTTTCCGCAATCAGCCCCAGCATTTT.